The present entry profiles one T cell receptor (beta chain) with its context. The antigen is unknown. Memory T cells were CD45RO+, naive were CD45RA+, sorted by FACS. The data belong to a study of regulatory dendritic cells for organ transplantation. Trimming cost V 6 bases and J 7 bases, with 16 bases left between them. This CDR3 contains 13 residues. Germline V gene sequence: CDR1 SQVTM, CDR2 ANQGSEA. Generated by immunoSEQ multiplex PCR, the TCRdb table keeps only in-frame clones and is missing some. The sample yields tens of thousands of clones, about 89% seen once. Study-wide points: The authors noted considerable between-person heterogeneity in alloreactive memory CD8+ cells.

The chain is built from TRBV29-1 and TRBJ2-1; maybe TRBD2 (6 bases). Sequenced input: naive CD8+ T cells from blood. Subset in this sample: CD45RA+ naive T cells. The sequence came from a human donor in good health. The CDR3 sequence: CSVISEGINEQFF. In DNA, the CDR3 is TGCAGCGTAATCTCGGAGGGAATTAATGAGCAGTTCTTC.